The rows below give T cell receptor beta chains drawn from one sample of a study of blood T cell repertoires in COVID-19. Here immunoSEQ multiplex PCR was the method, and the copy in TCRdb shows in-frame clones only, minus some. This sample yields approximately 78,000 clones, of which 70% to 90% are seen a single time; over 25% belongs to the top ten. Source material: peripheral blood. These receptors were obtained from a man in his fifties or sixties with acute or convalescent COVID-19. The CDR3 runs from the conserved cysteine through the conserved F or W. The order of the fields is clone size, J gene, V gene, D gene, CDR3 DNA, CDR3 protein. The D gene is left open where the match is weak. A clone size is listed for some rows: how often the clone was seen (once, few, many), or a class if it is expanded.

>-|TRBJ2-3|TRBV5-4|TRBD2
TGTGCCAGCAGCTCCCAAATAGCGGGGGGTAATACGCAGTATTTT
CASSSQIAGGNTQYF
>-|TRBJ1-1|TRBV9|TRBD1
TGTGCCAGCAGCGTAGCCTCGGACAGGTTAAGGGACACTGAAGCTTTCTTT
CASSVASDRLRDTEAFF
>-|TRBJ2-5|TRBV5-1|-
TGCGCCAGCAGCTTGGTTAGCGGCCAAGAGACCCAGTACTTC
CASSLVSGQETQYF
>-|TRBJ2-1|TRBV5-4|-
TGTGCCAGCAGCTTAGCCGAGAGCTCCTACAATGAGCAGTTCTTC
CASSLAESSYNEQFF
>-|TRBJ2-3|TRBV9|TRBD2
TGTGCCAGCAGCCCCTGGACTAGCGGGGGTGATACGCAGTATTTT
CASSPWTSGGDTQYF
>-|TRBJ1-3|TRBV7-6|-
TGTGCCAGCAGCCCTAGCGTTGGCAGGCTTGGAAACACCATATATTTT
CASSPSVGRLGNTIYF
>-|TRBJ2-2|TRBV19|-
TGTGCCAGTAAAAGGGGGTCGTTAAACACCGGGGAGCTGTTTTTT
CASKRGSLNTGELFF
>-|TRBJ2-1|TRBV6-5|-
TGTGCCAGCAGCGACGGGGGCTCCTACAATGAGCAGTTCTTC
CASSDGGSYNEQFF
>-|TRBJ1-5|TRBV4-1|-
TGCGCCAGCAGCCAAGAACGGGGGATCAATCAGCCCCAGCATTTT
CASSQERGINQPQHF
>-|TRBJ2-3|TRBV7-3|TRBD1
TGTGCCAGCAGCACCGGACAGGGCTCAGATACGCAGTATTTT
CASSTGQGSDTQYF
>-|TRBJ1-1|TRBV19|-
TGTGCCAGTAGTTCCTGGGCAGGGGACACTGAAGCTTTCTTT
CASSSWAGDTEAFF
>few|TRBJ1-3|TRBV2|TRBD1
TGTGCCAGCAGTACAGGGGGTGTCCCCGGAAACACCATATATTTT
CASSTGGVPGNTIYF
>-|TRBJ2-7|TRBV19|-
TGTGCCAGTAGGAAGACAGGGGAGGGCTACGAGCAGTACTTC
CASRKTGEGYEQYF
>-|TRBJ2-5|TRBV5-5|TRBD1
TGTGCCAGCAGCCCCGGACAGGCCGGGGAGACCCAGTACTTC
CASSPGQAGETQYF
>-|TRBJ1-5|TRBV3-1/TRBV3-2|-
TGTGCCAGCAGCCAAGATGCGGGGAACCGTCAGCCCCAGCATTTT
CASSQDAGNRQPQHF
>-|TRBJ1-3|TRBV6-5|-
TGTGCCAGCAGTCAGGACTTCTACGGAAACACCATATATTTT
CASSQDFYGNTIYF
>-|TRBJ2-1|TRBV4-1|-
TGCGCCAGCAGCCAAGATCTGGCGGTTCCCTACAATGAGCAGTTCTTC
CASSQDLAVPYNEQFF
>-|TRBJ1-1|TRBV6-2/TRBV6-3|-
TGTGCCAGCAGCATTCGACAGAGCATGAACACTGAAGCTTTCTTT
CASSIRQSMNTEAFF
>-|TRBJ1-4|TRBV11-2|TRBD1
TGTGCCAGCAGCTTAGCACAGGGGGCTAATGAAAAACTGTTTTTT
CASSLAQGANEKLFF
>-|TRBJ2-7|TRBV18|-
TGTGCCAGCTCACCGTACAGGGCCTCCTACGAGCAGTACTTC
CASSPYRASYEQYF
>-|TRBJ2-2|TRBV27|-
TGTGCCAGCAGTCCCAGGGGACCGAACACCGGGGAGCTGTTTTTT
CASSPRGPNTGELFF
>once|TRBJ1-2|TRBV7-6|-
TGTGCCAGCAGCAAAAGGGGGGGGCCTGGCTACACCTTC
CASSKRGGPGYTF
>-|TRBJ1-1|TRBV27|-
TGTGCCAGTCGATACGACATTTACACTGAAGCTTTCTTT
CASRYDIYTEAFF
>-|TRBJ2-7|TRBV7-6|-
TGTGCCAGCAGCTCCGGGGTGGGAGTCGGTCCCTACGAGCAGTACTTC
CASSSGVGVGPYEQYF
>-|TRBJ2-3|TRBV7-9|-
TGTGCCAGCAGCTTCGGTGGAGGTGAAACAGATACGCAGTATTTT
CASSFGGGETDTQYF
>-|TRBJ2-1|TRBV7-2|-
TGTGCCAGCAGCATACTAGGATACAATGAGCAGTTCTTC
CASSILGYNEQFF
>-|TRBJ2-1|TRBV24-1|TRBD2
TGTGCCACCAAGCGGGACGGGTACAATGAGCAGTTCTTC
CATKRDGYNEQFF
>-|TRBJ1-1|TRBV7-8|-
TGTGCCAGCAGCTTGAAACGTGACATGAACACTGAAGCTTTCTTT
CASSLKRDMNTEAFF
>-|TRBJ1-5|TRBV5-1|TRBD1
TGCGCCAGCAGCTTGGACCCCATGACAGGGAACAATCAGCCCCAGCATTTT
CASSLDPMTGNNQPQHF
>-|TRBJ1-3|TRBV9|-
TGTGCCAGCAGCGTGAGGGCCGGCTCCTCTGGAAACACCATATATTTT
CASSVRAGSSGNTIYF
>-|TRBJ1-4|TRBV6-5|-
TGTGCCAGCGCGTTAATTCCAACTAATGAAAAACTGTTTTTT
CASALIPTNEKLFF
>-|TRBJ2-7|TRBV25-1|-
TGTGCCAGCAGTGGGACACACTCCTACGAGCAGTACTTC
CASSGTHSYEQYF
>few|TRBJ1-6|TRBV6-1|-
TGTGCCAGCAGTGAAGGGCCTCAGGGTAATTCACCCCTCCACTTT
CASSEGPQGNSPLHF
>-|TRBJ2-7|TRBV5-1|TRBD1
TGCGCCAGCAGCTCGACCTTTGACAGGGTTTTC
CASSSTFDRVF
>-|TRBJ1-5|TRBV3-1/TRBV3-2|-
TGTGCCAGCAGCCAAGAGGGGACATCACAGCCCCAGCATTTT
CASSQEGTSQPQHF
>-|TRBJ2-3|TRBV6-1|TRBD1
TGTGCCAGCAGTGAAGTGGGACAGGGGGCAGATACGCAGTATTTT
CASSEVGQGADTQYF